The source of this TCR beta chain is a study of technical replicates of blood from a few donors. The data were produced by immunoSEQ multiplex PCR, yet TCRdb's version contains in-frame clones alone and is incomplete. The data show more than 90,000 clones, roughly 95% seen once. The germline V gene encodes CDR1 GTSNPN and CDR2 SVGIG (reference sequence). The CDR3 runs 12 residues. With 0 bases removed from V and 7 bases from J, the gap between germline ends came to 9 bases. Sample: T cells isolated from PBMCs. The receptor was isolated from a human donor in good health. The V and J genes are TRBV30 and TRBJ1-2, with D tentatively TRBD1 (5 bases). CDR3 loop: CAWSVLGGGYTF. The DNA of the CDR3 is TGTGCCTGGAGTGTATTGGGGGGTGGCTACACCTTC.